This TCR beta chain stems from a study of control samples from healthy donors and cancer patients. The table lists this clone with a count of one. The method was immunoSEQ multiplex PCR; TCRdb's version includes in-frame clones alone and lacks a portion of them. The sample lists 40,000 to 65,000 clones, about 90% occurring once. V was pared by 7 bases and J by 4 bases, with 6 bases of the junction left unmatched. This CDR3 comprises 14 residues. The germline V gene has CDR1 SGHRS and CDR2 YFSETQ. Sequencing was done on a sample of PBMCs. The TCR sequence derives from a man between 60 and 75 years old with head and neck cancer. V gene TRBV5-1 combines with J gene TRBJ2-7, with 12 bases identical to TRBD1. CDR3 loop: CASAGTGGAYEQYF. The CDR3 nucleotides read TGCGCCAGCGCGGGGACAGGGGGCGCGTACGAGCAGTACTTC.